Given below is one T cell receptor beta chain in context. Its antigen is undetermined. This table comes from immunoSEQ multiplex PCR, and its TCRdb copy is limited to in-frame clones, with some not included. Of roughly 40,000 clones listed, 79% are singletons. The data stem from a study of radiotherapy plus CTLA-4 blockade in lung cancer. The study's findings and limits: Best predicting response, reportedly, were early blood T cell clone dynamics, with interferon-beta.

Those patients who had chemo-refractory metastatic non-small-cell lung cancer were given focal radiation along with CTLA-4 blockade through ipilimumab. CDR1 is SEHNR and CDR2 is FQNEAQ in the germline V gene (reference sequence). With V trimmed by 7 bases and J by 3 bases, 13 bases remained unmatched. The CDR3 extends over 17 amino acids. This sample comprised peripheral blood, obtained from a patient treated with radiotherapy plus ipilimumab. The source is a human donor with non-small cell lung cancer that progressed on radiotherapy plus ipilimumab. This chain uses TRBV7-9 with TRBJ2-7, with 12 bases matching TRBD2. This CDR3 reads CASTTTSGGPLDYEQYF. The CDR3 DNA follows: TGTGCCAGCACCACGACTAGCGGGGGCCCATTAGACTACGAGCAGTACTTC.